This TCR beta chain was captured in a study of Ad26.COV2.S vaccination and SARS-CoV-2 variants. The study's findings and limits: Ad26.COV2.S recipients had broader spike-specific TCRs (P = 0.0014). Reported findings describe substantial breadth in spike-specific CD8+ and CD4+ T cell responses following vaccination.

With respect to this clone: The antigen remains undetermined.

The table came from immunoSEQ multiplex PCR; TCRdb's copy has only in-frame clones and leaves some out. The sample carries 300,000 to 400,000 clones, around 92% recorded once. Germline assignment: CDR1 SGDLS and CDR2 YYNGEE. The CDR3 is made up of 15 amino acids. Deletions cut 0 bases from V and 2 bases from J, with 12 bases between. The sequences come from peripheral blood, collected after recovery from COVID-19. The sequence was collected from a human donor who had recovered from COVID-19. The genes are TRBV9 and TRBJ2-7; TRBD1 might be the D (5 bases). The CDR3 is CASSVASGLPYEQYF. DNA for the CDR3: TGTGCCAGCAGCGTAGCCTCAGGGCTCCCCTACGAGCAGTACTTC.